These T cell receptor beta chains were read from a single sample in a study of cytomegalovirus exposure and HLA in healthy donors. Only in-frame clones appear in the TCRdb table, and some are missing; sequencing was by immunoSEQ multiplex PCR. The sample contains 200,000 or so clones, approximately 80% of which appear only once. Sequenced: PBMCs. Receptors were obtained from a man between 18 and 29 years old in good health and CMV-seropositive. Both conserved end residues are part of each CDR3. A D gene is named only where the DNA matches it firmly. Clone sizes are given selectively: once, few, many, or a class where the clone is expanded.

v_gene	abundance	j_gene	d_gene	len	CDR3aa	CDR3nt
TRBV9	NA	TRBJ2-3	TRBD2	16	CASSVEASGRTDTQYF	TGTGCCAGCAGCGTAGAGGCTAGCGGACGCACAGATACGCAGTATTTT
TRBV2	NA	TRBJ2-1	NA	12	CASETGYGEQFF	TGTGCCAGCGAGACGGGGTATGGAGAGCAGTTCTTC
TRBV29-1	once	TRBJ2-1	TRBD2	14	CSVGPGLAVGEQFF	TGCAGCGTTGGCCCGGGACTAGCGGTAGGCGAGCAGTTCTTC
TRBV29-1	NA	TRBJ1-2	NA	11	CSAESTYGYTF	TGCAGCGCCGAGTCTACTTATGGCTACACCTTC
TRBV2	NA	TRBJ2-2	TRBD2	20	CASVRLGLAGGPGRTGELFF	TGTGCCAGCGTCCGACTAGGACTAGCGGGAGGGCCGGGGCGGACCGGGGAGCTGTTTTTT
TRBV15	few	TRBJ2-3	NA	15	CATSRDRTESDTQYF	TGTGCCACCAGCAGAGATCGAACTGAGTCAGATACGCAGTATTTT
TRBV7-2	NA	TRBJ1-3	NA	14	CASSFGEEGNTIYF	TGTGCCAGCAGCTTCGGGGAAGAGGGAAACACCATATATTTT
TRBV30	NA	TRBJ2-1	TRBD2	16	CAWSSGTSGIGDEQFF	TGTGCCTGGAGTAGCGGGACTAGCGGGATCGGGGATGAGCAGTTCTTC
TRBV27	NA	TRBJ1-5	TRBD1	15	CASSSSNRGIQPQHF	TGTGCCAGCAGTTCTTCAAACAGGGGGATTCAGCCCCAGCATTTT
TRBV30	few	TRBJ1-2	NA	11	CAWSVDFSYTF	TGTGCCTGGAGTGTAGACTTTTCATACACCTTC
TRBV15	NA	TRBJ2-1	TRBD2	19	CATSRGRTSGRRSYNEQFF	TGTGCCACCAGCAGAGGTCGGACTAGCGGGAGAAGGTCCTACAATGAGCAGTTCTTC
TRBV27	NA	TRBJ2-7	NA	13	CASSRTVLRKQYF	TGTGCCAGCAGCAGGACAGTTCTTAGGAAGCAGTACTTC
TRBV2	NA	TRBJ1-5	NA	15	CASSVRGISNQPQHF	TGTGCCAGCAGTGTCAGGGGAATTAGCAATCAGCCCCAGCATTTT
TRBV7-2	NA	TRBJ2-7	NA	13	CASSYQTNYEQYF	TGTGCCAGCAGCTATCAAACTAACTACGAGCAGTACTTC
TRBV6-1	NA	TRBJ1-1	NA	13	CASSTGYYTEAFF	TGTGCCAGCAGTACAGGGTATTACACTGAAGCTTTCTTT
TRBV19	NA	TRBJ2-1	NA	13	CASSIDPPRGQFF	TGTGCCAGTAGTATAGATCCCCCCAGGGGGCAGTTCTTC
TRBV5-6	NA	TRBJ2-1	NA	12	CASSLSHNEQFF	TGTGCCAGCAGCTTGAGCCACAATGAGCAGTTCTTC
TRBV6-5	NA	TRBJ1-2	NA	13	CASRPQVNYGYTF	TGTGCCAGCAGACCACAGGTGAACTATGGCTACACCTTC
TRBV28	NA	TRBJ2-2	TRBD1	15	CASSRETGGTGELFF	TGTGCCAGCAGTCGCGAGACAGGGGGCACCGGGGAGCTGTTTTTT
TRBV28	NA	TRBJ2-5	TRBD2	20	CASSLGLLRAVPAGEETQYF	TGTGCCAGCAGTCTCGGCTTATTGCGGGCTGTACCCGCGGGAGAGGAGACCCAGTACTTC
TRBV7-2	NA	TRBJ1-2	NA	14	CASSLASQGGGYTF	TGTGCCAGCAGCTTAGCGTCCCAGGGAGGTGGCTACACCTTC
TRBV7-3	few	TRBJ1-2	NA	15	CASSLTGNRVVGYTF	TGTGCCAGCAGCTTAACGGGTAACAGGGTAGTAGGCTACACCTTC
TRBV5-1	NA	TRBJ2-3	NA	15	CASSLAGSRPDTQYF	TGCGCCAGCAGCTTGGCCGGGTCTAGACCAGATACGCAGTATTTT
TRBV11-2	NA	TRBJ2-7	NA	15	CASSSGHQSSYEQYF	TGTGCCAGCAGCTCGGGACACCAGAGCTCCTACGAGCAGTACTTC
TRBV11-1	NA	TRBJ2-1	TRBD1	16	CASSLGPGQGLNEQFF	TGTGCCAGCAGCTTAGGTCCGGGACAGGGCCTTAATGAGCAGTTCTTC
TRBV28	NA	TRBJ1-2	NA	16	CASSLGGAQTFYGYTF	TGTGCCAGCAGTTTGGGCGGGGCCCAAACATTCTATGGCTACACCTTC
TRBV6-1	NA	TRBJ2-7	TRBD1	16	CASSEMGQGSSYEQYF	TGTGCCAGCAGTGAGATGGGACAGGGGAGCTCCTACGAGCAGTACTTC
TRBV28	NA	TRBJ2-7	TRBD2	20	CASSSLQTVTSGSPAYEQYF	TGTGCCAGCAGTTCTCTACAAACCGTGACTAGCGGGTCTCCCGCCTACGAGCAGTACTTC
TRBV19	NA	TRBJ1-5	TRBD1	14	CASSRTGYNQPQHF	TGTGCCAGTAGTCGGACAGGGTACAATCAGCCCCAGCATTTT
TRBV19	NA	TRBJ2-4	NA	17	CASSIRDIVTPRDIQYF	TGTGCCAGTAGTATACGGGACATAGTTACCCCAAGGGACATTCAGTACTTC
TRBV9	NA	TRBJ2-2	TRBD1	16	CASSGPGQGRYGELFF	TGTGCCAGCAGCGGCCCTGGACAGGGTCGGTACGGGGAGCTGTTTTTT